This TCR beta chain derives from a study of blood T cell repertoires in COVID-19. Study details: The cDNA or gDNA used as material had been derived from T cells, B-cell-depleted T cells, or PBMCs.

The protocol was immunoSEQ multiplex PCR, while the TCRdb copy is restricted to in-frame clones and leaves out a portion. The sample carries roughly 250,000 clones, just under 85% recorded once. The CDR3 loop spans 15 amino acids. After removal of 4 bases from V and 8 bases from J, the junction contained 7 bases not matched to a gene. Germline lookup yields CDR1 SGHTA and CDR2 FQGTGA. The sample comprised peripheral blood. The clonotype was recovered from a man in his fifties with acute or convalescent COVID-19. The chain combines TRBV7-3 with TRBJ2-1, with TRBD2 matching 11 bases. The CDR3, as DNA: TGTGCCAGCAGCTCCAGACTAGCGGGATCCGATGAGCAGTTCTTC. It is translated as CASSSRLAGSDEQFF. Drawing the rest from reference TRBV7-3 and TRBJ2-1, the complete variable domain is GAGVSQTPSNKVTEKGKYVELRCDPISGHTALYWYRQSLGQGPEFLIYFQGTGAADDSGLPNDRFFAVRPEGSVSTLKIQRTERGDSAVYLCASSSRLAGSDEQFFGPGTRLTVL.